The entry below gives a single T cell receptor beta chain sequence along with its context. The antigen remains unidentified. Germline assignment: CDR1 MDHEN and CDR2 SYDVKM. V lost 8 bases and J 4 bases, leaving 18 bases between the germline ends. There are 16 residues in the CDR3. These data are taken from a study of shared clonotypes between healthy human individuals. General observations from the study: In contrast to clonotypes shared by all four donors, non-shared clonotypes had lower generation probabilities.

In the naive CD8 group, cells lacked CD45RO and were positively selected for CCR7, so terminally differentiated effector memory CD45RA+ cells were left out. The repertoire was sequenced with immunoSEQ multiplex PCR; TCRdb's copy has only in-frame clones and lacks some. The sample shows about 2.2 million clones, approximately 94% of them seen only once. Source material: naive CD8+ T cells from PBMCs. The chain links TRBV28 to TRBJ2-6, with D perhaps matching TRBD2 (5 bases). This clonotype was sampled from a man younger than 35 in good health. Some clones in this sample may be carry-over from other donors' samples. CDR3 amino acids: CASSGNLIAGANVLTF. The CDR3 bases are TGTGCCAGCTCCGGGAATCTGATAGCCGGGGCCAACGTCCTGACTTTC.